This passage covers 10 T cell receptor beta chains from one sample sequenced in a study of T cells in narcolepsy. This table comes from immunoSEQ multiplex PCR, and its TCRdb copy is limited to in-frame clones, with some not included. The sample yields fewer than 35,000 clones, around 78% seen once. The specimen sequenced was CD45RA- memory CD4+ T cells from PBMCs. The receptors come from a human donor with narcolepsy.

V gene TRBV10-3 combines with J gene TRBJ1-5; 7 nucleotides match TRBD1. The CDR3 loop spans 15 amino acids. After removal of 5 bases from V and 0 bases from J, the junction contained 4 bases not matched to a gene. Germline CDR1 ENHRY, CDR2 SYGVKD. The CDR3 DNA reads TGTGCCATCAGTCAGGGGGACAATAGCAATCAGCCCCAGCATTTT. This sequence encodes CAISQGDNSNQPQHF.

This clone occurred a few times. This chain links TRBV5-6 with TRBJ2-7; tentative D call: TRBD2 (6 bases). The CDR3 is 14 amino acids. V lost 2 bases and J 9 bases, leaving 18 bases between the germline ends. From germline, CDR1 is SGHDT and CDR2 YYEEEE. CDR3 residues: CASSFNFGDSGQYF. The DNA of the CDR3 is TGTGCCAGCAGCTTTAATTTCGGGGACTCCGGGCAGTACTTC.

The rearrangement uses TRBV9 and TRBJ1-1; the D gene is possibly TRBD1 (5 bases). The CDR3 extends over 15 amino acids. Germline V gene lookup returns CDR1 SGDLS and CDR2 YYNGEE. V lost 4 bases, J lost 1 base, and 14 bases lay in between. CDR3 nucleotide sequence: TGTGCCAGCAGCCCGAGCATGGGGCGGAACACTGAAGCTTTCTTT. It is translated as CASSPSMGRNTEAFF.

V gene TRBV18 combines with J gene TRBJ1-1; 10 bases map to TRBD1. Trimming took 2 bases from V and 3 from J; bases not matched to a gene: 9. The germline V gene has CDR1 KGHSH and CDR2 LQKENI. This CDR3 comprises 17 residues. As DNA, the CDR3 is TGTGCCAGCTCACCAGACGGGACAGGGGCAGGGTACACTGAAGCTTTCTTT. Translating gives CASSPDGTGAGYTEAFF.

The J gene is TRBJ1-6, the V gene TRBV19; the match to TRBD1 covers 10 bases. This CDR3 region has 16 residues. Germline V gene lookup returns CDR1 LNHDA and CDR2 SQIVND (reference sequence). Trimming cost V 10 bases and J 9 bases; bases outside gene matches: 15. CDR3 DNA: TGTGCCACCCGGGGAGCCGGACAGGGGGAAAGTTCACCCCTCCACTTT. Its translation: CATRGAGQGESSPLHF.

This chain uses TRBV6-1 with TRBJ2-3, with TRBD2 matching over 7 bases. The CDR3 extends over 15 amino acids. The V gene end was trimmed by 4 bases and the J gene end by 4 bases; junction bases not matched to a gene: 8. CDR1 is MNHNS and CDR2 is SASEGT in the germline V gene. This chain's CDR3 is CASSGSGAGSDTQYF. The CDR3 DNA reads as TGTGCCAGCAGTGGGAGCGGGGCGGGGTCAGATACGCAGTATTTT.

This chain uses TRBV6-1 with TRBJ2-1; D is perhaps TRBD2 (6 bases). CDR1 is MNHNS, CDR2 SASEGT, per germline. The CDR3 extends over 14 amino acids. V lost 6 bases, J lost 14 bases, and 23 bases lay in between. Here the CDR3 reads CASRERVAGILEFF. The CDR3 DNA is TGTGCCAGCAGAGAAAGAGTCGCGGGAATTTTAGAGTTCTTC.

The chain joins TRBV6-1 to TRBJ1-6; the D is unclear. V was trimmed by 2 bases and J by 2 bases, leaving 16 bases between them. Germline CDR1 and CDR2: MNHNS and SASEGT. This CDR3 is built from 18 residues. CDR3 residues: CASSESWAGLAYNSPLHF. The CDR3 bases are TGTGCCAGCAGTGAATCTTGGGCAGGACTTGCCTATAATTCACCCCTCCACTTT.

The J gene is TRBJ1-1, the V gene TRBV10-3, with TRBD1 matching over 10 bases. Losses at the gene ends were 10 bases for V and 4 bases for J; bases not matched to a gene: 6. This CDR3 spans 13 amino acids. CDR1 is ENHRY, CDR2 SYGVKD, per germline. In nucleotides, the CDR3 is TGTGCCACCAAGGACAGGGGGAGCACTGAAGCTTTCTTT. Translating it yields CATKDRGSTEAFF.

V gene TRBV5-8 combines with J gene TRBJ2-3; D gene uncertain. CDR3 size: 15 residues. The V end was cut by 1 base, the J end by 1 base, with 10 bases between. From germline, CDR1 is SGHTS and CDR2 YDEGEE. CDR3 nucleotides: TGTGCCAGCAGCTTGTCCCAGTGGGGCACAGATACGCAGTATTTT. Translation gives CASSLSQWGTDTQYF. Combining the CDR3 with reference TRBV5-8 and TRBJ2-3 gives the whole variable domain EAGVTQSPTHLIKTRGQQATLRCSPISGHTSVYWYQQALGLGLQFLLWYDEGEERNRGNFPPRFSGRQFPNYSSELNVNALELEDSALYLCASSLSQWGTDTQYFGPGTRLTVL.